Presented here are 15 T cell receptor beta chains from one specimen sequenced in a study of shared clonotypes between healthy human individuals. Profiled with immunoSEQ multiplex PCR; TCRdb holds only in-frame clones, not every one. The sample lists around 690,000 clones, 80% to 95% occurring once. Sample: memory CD8+ T cells from PBMCs. Subset described: CD45RO+ cells pooled with CCR7-negative TemRA cells. The receptor set was obtained from a man aged 18-30 years in good health. Some clones in this sample may be carry-over from other donors' samples.

This chain connects TRBV5-4 to TRBJ2-3; D is uncertain. Per the germline V gene, CDR1 is SGHNT and CDR2 is YYREEE (reference sequence). The CDR3 contains 12 residues. V was pared by 4 bases and J by 6 bases, with 9 bases between. The CDR3 region has the DNA TGTGCCAGCAGCCCCGATTGGGATACGCAGTATTTT. Residues: CASSPDWDTQYF.

CDR3 sequence: CASSPRLAGDDNEQFF. The CDR3 nucleotides are TGCGCCAGCAGCCCGCGACTAGCGGGAGATGACAATGAGCAGTTCTTC. The J gene is TRBJ2-1, the V gene TRBV4-1; 12 bases map to TRBD2. V lost 4 bases to trimming and J lost 5 bases; unmatched junction nucleotides: 6. Germline V lookup: CDR1 MGHRA, CDR2 YSYEKL. The CDR3 length is 16 residues.

This chain uses TRBV6-1 with TRBJ2-7, with D perhaps TRBD2 (6 bases). Deletions cut 3 bases from V and 0 bases from J, with 12 bases between. Looked up from germline, CDR1 is MNHNS and CDR2 is SASEGT. The CDR3 spans 15 residues. CDR3 in amino acids: CASSERDLSSYEQYF. The CDR3, as DNA: TGTGCCAGCAGTGAGCGGGACCTCAGCTCCTACGAGCAGTACTTC.

The chain has TRBV19 and TRBJ2-5; 9 nucleotides match TRBD1. Unmatched junction bases numbered 11, after V lost 3 bases and J lost 6 bases. The CDR3 runs 16 residues. Germline CDR1 is LNHDA and CDR2 is SQIVND (reference sequence). The CDR3 DNA reads as TGTGCCAGTAGTATTTCCAGGGACAGGGCGGTTCAGACCCAGTACTTC. Its translation: CASSISRDRAVQTQYF. The full variable domain, in which reference TRBV19 and TRBJ2-5 provide the parts outside the CDR3, is DGGITQSPKYLFRKEGQNVTLSCEQNLNHDAMYWYRQDPGQGLRLIYYSQIVNDFQKGDIAEGYSVSREKKESFPLTVTSAQKNPTAFYLCASSISRDRAVQTQYFGPGTRLLVL.

V usage is TRBV7-3 and J usage is TRBJ2-2, with TRBD1 matching 7 bases. CDR3 length: 15 amino acids. V shed 5 bases, J shed 6 bases, and the junction held 9 bases outside the gene matches. CDR1 and CDR2 (germline): SGHTA, FQGTGA. The CDR3 sequence: CASSPGDRRPGELFF. The CDR3 bases are TGTGCCAGCAGCCCAGGGGACAGACGGCCCGGGGAGCTGTTTTTT.

This clone was counted a single time. The chain has TRBV27 and TRBJ2-7; D is possibly TRBD1 (6 bases). CDR3 length: 14 amino acids. Germline values: CDR1 MNHEY, CDR2 SMNVEV (reference sequence). Between the trimmed V and J ends, which lost 1 base and 6 bases, there was a span of 13 bases. CDR3 DNA sequence: TGTGCCAGCAGTTTATACGGCCAACAGGGCGAGCAGTACTTC. Its translation: CASSLYGQQGEQYF.

This clone was recorded a few times. The gene calls are TRBV7-8 and TRBJ2-2, with D possibly being TRBD2 (5 bases). The CDR3 totals 16 residues. Germline V gene data show CDR1 as SGHVS and CDR2 as FQNEAQ. With 2 bases removed from V and 0 bases from J, the gap between germline ends came to 10 bases. CDR3 region: CASSLLGSPNTGELFF. In DNA, the CDR3 is TGTGCCAGCAGCTTACTGGGGAGTCCGAACACCGGGGAGCTGTTTTTT.

The chain carries TRBV15 and TRBJ1-2; TRBD1 might be the D (5 bases). The CDR3 runs to 14 residues. CDR1 and CDR2 from the germline V gene are LNHNV and YYDKDF (reference sequence). V was clipped by 5 bases and J by 3 bases, with 13 bases between them. The CDR3 sequence: CATSDSGLDYGYTF. CDR3 DNA sequence: TGTGCCACCAGCGACTCGGGGCTTGACTATGGCTACACCTTC.

This rearrangement joins TRBV10-3 to TRBJ2-1, with 8 positions matching TRBD1. The CDR3 consists of 18 residues. The germline V gene has CDR1 ENHRY and CDR2 SYGVKD. The junction had 10 bases not matched to a gene; V was cut back by 0 bases and J by 3 bases. CDR3 protein: CAISESAQQGVGYNEQFF. CDR3 nucleotide sequence: TGTGCCATCAGTGAGTCGGCACAACAGGGGGTGGGCTACAATGAGCAGTTCTTC.

The gene calls are TRBV4-1 and TRBJ2-7, with TRBD1 matching 9 bases. The CDR3 length is 15 residues. The V and J ends lost 1 base and 7 bases, in that order; junction bases with no gene match: 8. Germline V CDR1 and CDR2: MGHRA, YSYEKL. The CDR3 protein is CASSQAGTGTFEQYF. In DNA form, the CDR3 reads TGCGCCAGCAGCCAAGCCGGGACAGGGACGTTTGAGCAGTACTTC.

The chain is built from TRBV18 and TRBJ2-1; 7 bases fit TRBD2. Germline V gene sequence: CDR1 KGHSH, CDR2 LQKENI. V trimming: 3 bases; J trimming: 7 bases; junction bases outside the gene matches: 6. The CDR3 covers 14 residues. CDR3 nucleotide sequence: TGTGCCAGCTCACCGACGGGGCGGGAGAATGAGCAGTTCTTC. Translating gives CASSPTGRENEQFF.

The rearrangement uses TRBV7-2 and TRBJ2-7, with 8 bases lining up with TRBD1. The V gene end was trimmed by 5 bases and the J gene end by 5 bases; junction bases not matched to a gene: 5. This CDR3 has 13 residues. Germline-derived CDR1 and CDR2 are SGHTA and FQGNSA. The CDR3 DNA follows: TGTGCCAGCAGCGCCGACAGGGGCCACGAGCAGTACTTC. This translates into CASSADRGHEQYF. Supplemented by reference TRBV7-2 and TRBJ2-7, the full variable domain reads GAGVSQSPSNKVTEKGKDVELRCDPISGHTALYWYRQSLGQGLEFLIYFQGNSAPDKSGLPSDRFSAERTGGSVSTLTIQRTQQEDSAVYLCASSADRGHEQYFGPGTRLTVT.

The chain employs TRBV4-3 and TRBJ2-1; D is undetermined. Trimming shortened V by 0 bases and J by 5 bases, and 14 bases separated the two germline ends. CDR1 LGHNA and CDR2 YSLEER come from the germline V gene. The CDR3 runs to 16 residues. The CDR3 DNA reads as TGCGCCAGCAGCCAAGATCCCGGACGATTTAACAATGAGCAGTTCTTC. It yields the protein CASSQDPGRFNNEQFF.

Of note for this clone: Mismatch with germline at one junction end may stem from a read error. This chain links TRBV6-5 with TRBJ1-1, with 7 bases aligning to TRBD1. The CDR3 runs 15 residues. The germline gives CDR1 MNHEY, CDR2 SVGAGI. This chain's CDR3 is CVSSVPGQRTTEAFF. CDR3 in DNA: TGTGTCAGCAGTGTACCGGGACAGAGAACGACGGAAGCTTTCTTT.

This chain connects TRBV27 to TRBJ2-5; a possible D gene is TRBD2 (5 bases). CDR1 MNHEY and CDR2 SMNVEV come from the germline V gene (reference sequence). V lost 2 bases and J lost 2, with 9 bases in between. This CDR3 is 14 amino acids long. The CDR3 region is CASSLRGGQETQYF. The CDR3, as DNA: TGTGCCAGCAGTTTACGAGGAGGACAAGAGACCCAGTACTTC.